This record looks at one TCR beta chain sequence and its context. Its antigen is unknown. This sample was included in a study of T-cell reconstitution after alpha-beta-depleted transplantation in children. This sample's TCRbeta library carried unique molecular identifier barcodes. Each CDR3 protein is one row after TCRdb ran MiXCR on the PCR reads. The sample includes a few hundred thousand distinct CDR3 sequences, 25% to 30% of them seen just once. From germline, CDR1 is PRHDT and CDR2 FYEKMQ (reference sequence). The CDR3 contains 15 residues. The V segment lost 7 bases and the J segment 3 bases; nucleotides outside the gene matches: 12. Findings of the study overall: Several hundred expanded graft clones reportedly supplied alpha-beta T cells about two months after transplant.

Sample: PBMCs, taken before TCRalphabeta/CD19-depleted stem cell transplant. The clonotype originates from a boy under two years old with Wiskott-Aldrich syndrome, due to receive a stem cell transplant. The genes are TRBV13 and TRBJ2-7, with 7 bases fitting TRBD1. CDR3 in amino acids: CASTKWAGGDYEQYF. CDR3 coding DNA: TGTGCCAGCACAAAGTGGGCAGGGGGAGACTACGAGCAGTACTTC.